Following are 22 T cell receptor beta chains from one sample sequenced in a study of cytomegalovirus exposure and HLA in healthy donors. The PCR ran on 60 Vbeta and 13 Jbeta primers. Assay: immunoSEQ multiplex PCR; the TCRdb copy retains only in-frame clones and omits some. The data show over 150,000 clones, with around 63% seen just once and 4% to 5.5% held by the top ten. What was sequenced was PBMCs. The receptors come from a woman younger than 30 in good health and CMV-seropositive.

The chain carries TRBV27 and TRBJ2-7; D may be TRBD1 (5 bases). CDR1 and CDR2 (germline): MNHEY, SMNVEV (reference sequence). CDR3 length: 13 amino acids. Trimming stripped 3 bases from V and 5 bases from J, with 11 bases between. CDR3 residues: CASSLQGFDEQYF. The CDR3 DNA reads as TGTGCCAGCAGTTTGCAGGGCTTTGACGAGCAGTACTTC.

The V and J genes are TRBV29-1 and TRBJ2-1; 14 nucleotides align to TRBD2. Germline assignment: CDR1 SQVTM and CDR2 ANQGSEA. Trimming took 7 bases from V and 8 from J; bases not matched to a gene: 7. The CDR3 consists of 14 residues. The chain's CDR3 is CSAPGLAGVYEQFF. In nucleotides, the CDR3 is TGCAGCGCCCCGGGACTAGCGGGAGTTTATGAGCAGTTCTTC.

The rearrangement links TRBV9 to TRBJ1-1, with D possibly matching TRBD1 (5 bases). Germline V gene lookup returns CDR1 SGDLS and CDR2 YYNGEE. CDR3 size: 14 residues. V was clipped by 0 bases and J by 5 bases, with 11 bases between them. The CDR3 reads CASSVGWGSTEAFF. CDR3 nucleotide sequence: TGTGCCAGCAGCGTAGGCTGGGGCTCGACTGAAGCTTTCTTT.

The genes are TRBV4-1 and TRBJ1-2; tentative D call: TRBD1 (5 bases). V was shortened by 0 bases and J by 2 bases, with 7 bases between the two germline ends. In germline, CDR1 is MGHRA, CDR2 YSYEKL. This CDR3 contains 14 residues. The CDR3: CASSQDSGNYGYTF. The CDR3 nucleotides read TGCGCCAGCAGCCAAGATTCAGGGAACTATGGCTACACCTTC.

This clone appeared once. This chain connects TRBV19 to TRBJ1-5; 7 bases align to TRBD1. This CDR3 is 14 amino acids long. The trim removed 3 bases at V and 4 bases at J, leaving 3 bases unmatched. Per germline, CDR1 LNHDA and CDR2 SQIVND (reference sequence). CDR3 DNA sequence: TGTGCCAGTAGTATGGACAGGCCAAATCAGCCCCAGCATTTT. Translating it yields CASSMDRPNQPQHF.

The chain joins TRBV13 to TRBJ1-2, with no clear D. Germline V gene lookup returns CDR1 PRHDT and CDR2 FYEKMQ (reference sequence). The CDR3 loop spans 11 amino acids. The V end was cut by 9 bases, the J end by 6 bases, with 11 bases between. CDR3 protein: CASLEVDGYTF. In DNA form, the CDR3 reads TGTGCCAGTCTGGAGGTTGATGGCTACACCTTC. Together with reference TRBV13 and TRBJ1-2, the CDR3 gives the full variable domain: AAGVIQSPRHLIKEKRETATLKCYPIPRHDTVYWYQQGPGQDPQFLISFYEKMQSDKGSIPDRFSAQQFSDYHSELNMSSLELGDSALYFCASLEVDGYTFGSGTRLTVV.

CDR3 residues: CASSSQGALVYGYTF. The CDR3 nucleotides are TGTGCCAGCAGCTCCCAGGGGGCTTTAGTATATGGCTACACCTTC. The chain is built from TRBV13 and TRBJ1-2, with TRBD1 identical over 8 bases. After removal of 4 bases from V and 5 bases from J, the junction contained 9 bases not matched to a gene. The germline V gene has CDR1 PRHDT and CDR2 FYEKMQ (reference sequence). The CDR3 runs to 15 residues.

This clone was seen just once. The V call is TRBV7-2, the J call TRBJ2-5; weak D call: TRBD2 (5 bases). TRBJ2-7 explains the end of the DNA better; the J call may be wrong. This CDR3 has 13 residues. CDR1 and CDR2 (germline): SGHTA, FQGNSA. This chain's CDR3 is CASSFLAVYEQYF. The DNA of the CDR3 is TGTGCCAGCAGCTTTCTAGCAGTGTACGAGCAGTACTTC.

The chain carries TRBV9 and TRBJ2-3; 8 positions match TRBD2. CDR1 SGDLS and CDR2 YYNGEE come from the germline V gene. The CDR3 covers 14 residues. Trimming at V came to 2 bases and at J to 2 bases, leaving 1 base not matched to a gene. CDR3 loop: CASSVSGDTDTQYF. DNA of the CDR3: TGTGCCAGCAGCGTTAGCGGGGACACAGATACGCAGTATTTT.

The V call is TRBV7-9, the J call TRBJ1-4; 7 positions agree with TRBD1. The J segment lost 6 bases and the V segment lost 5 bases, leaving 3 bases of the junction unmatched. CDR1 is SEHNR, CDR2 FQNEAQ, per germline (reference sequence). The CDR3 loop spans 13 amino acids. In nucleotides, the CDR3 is TGTGCCAGCAGCCGAGACAGGGATGAAAAACTGTTTTTT. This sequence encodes CASSRDRDEKLFF.

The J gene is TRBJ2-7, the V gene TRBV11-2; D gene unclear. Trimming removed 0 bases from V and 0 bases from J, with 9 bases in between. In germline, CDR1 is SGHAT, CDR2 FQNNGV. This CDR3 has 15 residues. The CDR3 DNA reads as TGTGCCAGCAGCTTAGATTCCGTCCGCTCCTACGAGCAGTACTTC. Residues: CASSLDSVRSYEQYF.

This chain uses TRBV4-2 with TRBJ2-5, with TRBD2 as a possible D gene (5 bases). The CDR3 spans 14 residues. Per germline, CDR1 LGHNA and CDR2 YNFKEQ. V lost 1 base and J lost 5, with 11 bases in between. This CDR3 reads CASSQGLAWETQYF. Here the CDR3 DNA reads TGTGCCAGCAGCCAAGGGCTAGCCTGGGAGACCCAGTACTTC.

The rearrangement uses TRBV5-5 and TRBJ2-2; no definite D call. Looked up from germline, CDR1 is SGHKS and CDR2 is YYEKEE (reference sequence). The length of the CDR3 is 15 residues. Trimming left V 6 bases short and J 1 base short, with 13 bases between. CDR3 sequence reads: CASNFEILNTGELFF. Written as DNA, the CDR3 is TGTGCCAGCAACTTTGAGATACTGAACACCGGGGAGCTGTTTTTT.

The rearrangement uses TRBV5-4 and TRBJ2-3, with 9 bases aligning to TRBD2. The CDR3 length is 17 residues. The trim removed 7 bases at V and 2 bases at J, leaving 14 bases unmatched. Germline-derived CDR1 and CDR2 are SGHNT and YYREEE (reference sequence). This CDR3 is CASSKMLAGTNTDTQYF. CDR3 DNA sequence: TGTGCCAGCTCCAAGATGCTAGCGGGGACCAACACAGATACGCAGTATTTT.

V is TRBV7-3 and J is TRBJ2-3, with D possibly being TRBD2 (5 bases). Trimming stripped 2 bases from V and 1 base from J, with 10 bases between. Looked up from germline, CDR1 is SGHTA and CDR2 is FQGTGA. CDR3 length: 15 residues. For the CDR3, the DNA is TGTGCCAGCAGCTTAGAGGGAACTCGCACAGATACGCAGTATTTT. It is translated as CASSLEGTRTDTQYF.

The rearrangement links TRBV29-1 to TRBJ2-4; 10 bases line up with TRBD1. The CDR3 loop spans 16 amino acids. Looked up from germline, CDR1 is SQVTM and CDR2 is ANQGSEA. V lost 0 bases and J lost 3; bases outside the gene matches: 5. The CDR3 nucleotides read TGCAGCGTTGAAGAGACAGGGGGCTCTGGCAAAAACATTCAGTACTTC. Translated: CSVEETGGSGKNIQYF.

The CDR3 region has the DNA TGCAGCGTTGCCCACTCCAATTTTGTGGGCTACACCTTC. It translates to CSVAHSNFVGYTF. The rearrangement joins TRBV29-1 to TRBJ1-2; the D is unclear. Germline V gene data show CDR1 as SQVTM and CDR2 as ANQGSEA. The length of the CDR3 is 13 residues. Trimming took off 4 bases at V and 8 bases at J, with 17 bases between the two ends.

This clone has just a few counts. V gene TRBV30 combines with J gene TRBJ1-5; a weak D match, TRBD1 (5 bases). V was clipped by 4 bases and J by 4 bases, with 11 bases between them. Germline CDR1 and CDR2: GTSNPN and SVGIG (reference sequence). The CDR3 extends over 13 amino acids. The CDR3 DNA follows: TGTGCCTGGAATGGACAACTAAATCAGCCCCAGCATTTT. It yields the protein CAWNGQLNQPQHF.

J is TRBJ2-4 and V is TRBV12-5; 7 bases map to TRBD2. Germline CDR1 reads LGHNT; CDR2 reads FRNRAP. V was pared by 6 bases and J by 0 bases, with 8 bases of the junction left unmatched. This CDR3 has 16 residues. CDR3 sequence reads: CASGWSGGLAKNIQYF. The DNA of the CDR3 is TGTGCTAGTGGATGGTCGGGGGGTTTAGCCAAAAACATTCAGTACTTC.

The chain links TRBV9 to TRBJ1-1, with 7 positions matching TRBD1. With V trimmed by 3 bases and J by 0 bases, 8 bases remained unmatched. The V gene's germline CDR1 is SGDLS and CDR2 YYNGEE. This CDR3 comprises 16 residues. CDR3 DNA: TGTGCCAGCAGCGGATCCTGGGACAGCATGAACACTGAAGCTTTCTTT. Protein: CASSGSWDSMNTEAFF.

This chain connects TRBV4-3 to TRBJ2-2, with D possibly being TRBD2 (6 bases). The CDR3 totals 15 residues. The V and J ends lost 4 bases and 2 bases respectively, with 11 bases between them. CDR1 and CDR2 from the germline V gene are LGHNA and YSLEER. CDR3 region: CASSPWGGNTGELFF. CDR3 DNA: TGCGCCAGCAGCCCTTGGGGAGGAAACACCGGGGAGCTGTTTTTT.

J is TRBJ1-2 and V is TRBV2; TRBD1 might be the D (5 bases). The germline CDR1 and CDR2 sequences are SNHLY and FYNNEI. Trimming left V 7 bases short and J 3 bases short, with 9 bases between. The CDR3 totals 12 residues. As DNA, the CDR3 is TGTGCCAGCATCGGGGGGGACTATGGCTACACCTTC. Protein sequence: CASIGGDYGYTF.